One sample yielded the 32 T cell receptor beta chains listed below, sequenced in a study of beta chain features in type 1 diabetes. Overall study results and limits: Moderate yet significant TCRB CDR3 shortening was seen in Type 1 diabetes patients in all four CD4+ subsets.

These receptors lack a known antigen. The study reverse transcribed the entire isolated RNA, so it sequenced expressed TCRB transcripts. The table came from immunoSEQ multiplex PCR; TCRdb's copy has only in-frame clones and leaves some out. The sample has 300,000 to 350,000 clones; approximately 10% are singletons. Sequencing was carried out using central memory CD4+ T cells from blood. The receptors come from a man aged 25-45 years with type 1 diabetes.

This chain connects TRBV10-3 to TRBJ2-7; tentatively, D is TRBD2 (7 bases). V gave up 4 bases and J gave up 4 bases, with 14 bases separating them. Germline V gives CDR1 ENHRY, CDR2 SYGVKD. The CDR3 covers 14 residues. The CDR3 protein is CAISAGGVVYEQYF. The CDR3 nucleotides read TGTGCCATCAGTGCGGGGGGCGTAGTGTACGAGCAGTACTTC.

A few counts support this clone. This chain links TRBV4-3 with TRBJ1-2; 8 bases align to TRBD1. Germline trimming cut 4 bases from V and 3 bases from J; bases unmatched to any gene: 7. This CDR3 has 15 residues. Germline CDR1 is LGHNA and CDR2 is YSLEER. This CDR3 reads CASSRGGQADYGYTF. The CDR3 DNA reads as TGCGCCAGCAGCCGCGGGGGACAGGCGGACTATGGCTACACCTTC.

This clone occurred a few times. The CDR3 nucleotides are TGTGCCAGTAGTATGCGGGAGTCCGGGGAGCTGTTTTTT. Translation gives CASSMRESGELFF. V gene TRBV19 combines with J gene TRBJ2-2; 7 bases are a match to TRBD2. The CDR3 loop spans 13 amino acids. The V and J ends lost 3 bases and 6 bases, in that order; junction bases with no gene match: 1. Germline V lookup: CDR1 LNHDA, CDR2 SQIVND (reference sequence).

This clone was observed a handful of times. An end of the junction differs from the germline gene, which may be a read error. The gene calls are TRBV5-6 and TRBJ2-6; D remains unclear. Germline V CDR1 and CDR2: SGHDT, YYEEEE. CDR3 size: 17 residues. The CDR3 DNA sequence: TGTGCCAGCAACTTGTTGGCTAAAAGCTCTGGGGCCAACGTCCTGACTTTC. Translating it yields CASNLLAKSSGANVLTF.

The V and J genes are TRBV5-6 and TRBJ2-3; D not certain. From germline, CDR1 is SGHDT and CDR2 YYEEEE. The CDR3 runs 14 residues. Trimming removed 0 bases from V and 0 bases from J, with 5 bases in between. DNA of the CDR3: TGTGCCAGCAGCTTGGGACACAGCACAGATACGCAGTATTTT. As protein: CASSLGHSTDTQYF. The variable domain in full, with the rest retrieved from reference TRBV5-6 and TRBJ2-3, is DAGVTQSPTHLIKTRGQQVTLRCSPKSGHDTVSWYQQALGQGPQFIFQYYEEEERQRGNFPDRFSGHQFPNYSSELNVNALLLGDSALYLCASSLGHSTDTQYFGPGTRLTVL.

The chain carries TRBV30 and TRBJ1-2; D gene ambiguous. The CDR3 loop spans 11 amino acids. Germline CDR1 GTSNPN, CDR2 SVGIG (reference sequence). The V and J ends lost 5 bases and 6 bases respectively, with 10 bases between them. CDR3 residues: CAWPHSDGYTF. The CDR3 bases are TGTGCCTGGCCCCATTCGGATGGCTACACCTTC.

This clone was seen only a few times. The genes are TRBV23-1 and TRBJ1-2; the D gene is possibly TRBD1 (6 bases). TRBV23-1 is classed as an ORF, of uncertain function. The CDR3 has 13 residues. Deletions cut 3 bases from V and 6 bases from J, with 11 bases between. CDR3 in DNA: TGCGCCAGCAGTCAGCGGGGGCGAAATGGCTACACCTTC. This gives the protein CASSQRGRNGYTF.

With regard to this clone: The junction differs from germline at one of its ends, possibly a read error. The chain joins TRBV7-7 to TRBJ2-3, with 7 bases matching TRBD2. CDR1 and CDR2 from the germline V gene are SSHAT and FNYEAQ (reference sequence). This CDR3 is built from 14 residues. Here the CDR3 DNA reads TGTGCTAGCAGCTTATCGCGGGGGTCCGATACGCAGTATTTT. Its protein is CASSLSRGSDTQYF.

This clone was observed a handful of times. The rearrangement links TRBV6-6 to TRBJ2-7; TRBD1 matches at 10 bases. Germline CDR1 reads MNHNY; CDR2 reads SVGAGI (reference sequence). The V and J ends lost 7 bases and 2 bases, in that order; junction bases with no gene match: 11. The CDR3 has 16 amino acids. The CDR3 spells CASTQLPGQGTYEQYF. As DNA, the CDR3 is TGTGCCAGCACTCAACTCCCGGGACAGGGGACCTACGAGCAGTACTTC.

In its sample, this clone was seen a few times. The rearrangement joins TRBV27 to TRBJ1-6; perhaps TRBD1 as D (5 bases). The V and J ends lost 5 bases and 8 bases respectively, with 22 bases between them. CDR3 length: 17 amino acids. Germline CDR1 reads MNHEY; CDR2 reads SMNVEV (reference sequence). DNA for the CDR3: TGTGCCAGCAGTCCCACCCAGGGAAGAATTGGTGATTCACCCCTCCACTTT. Translation: CASSPTQGRIGDSPLHF.

This clone has more than one count but fewer than ten. This chain links TRBV9 with TRBJ2-3; a possible D gene is TRBD2 (5 bases). V was shortened by 7 bases and J by 2 bases, with 14 bases between the two germline ends. The CDR3 sequence is 14 residues long. In germline, CDR1 is SGDLS, CDR2 YYNGEE. The CDR3 spells CASHPADPTDTQYF. As DNA, the CDR3 is TGTGCCAGCCACCCAGCGGACCCCACAGATACGCAGTATTTT.

This clone was observed a few times. V gene TRBV10-2 combines with J gene TRBJ1-6, with D perhaps TRBD1 (5 bases). This CDR3 is built from 17 residues. V was trimmed by 7 bases and J by 6 bases, leaving 22 bases between them. Germline assignment: CDR1 WSHSY and CDR2 SAAADI. The CDR3 DNA sequence: TGCGCCAGCACCACCTTTTCACAGGTCCTTCGTAATTCACCCCTCCACTTT. Its translation is CASTTFSQVLRNSPLHF.

The chain links TRBV7-8 to TRBJ2-5; D possibly uses TRBD1 or TRBD2 (5 bases each). The CDR3 runs to 14 residues. The germline V and J ends were trimmed by 2 bases and 4 bases, with 11 bases remaining between them. Germline V lookup: CDR1 SGHVS, CDR2 FQNEAQ. CDR3 residues: CASSLSEGRETQYF. The CDR3 DNA reads TGTGCCAGCAGCTTATCAGAGGGGCGAGAGACCCAGTACTTC.

This clone was recorded a few times. The gene calls are TRBV7-2 and TRBJ1-4, with D perhaps TRBD1 (5 bases). The CDR3 has 15 residues. Trimming took 0 bases from V and 5 from J, leaving 10 bases between them. Germline loops: CDR1 SGHTA, CDR2 FQGNSA. For the CDR3, the DNA is TGTGCCAGCAGCTTAGCGCTGGCAGGGAATGAAAAACTGTTTTTT. Its translation: CASSLALAGNEKLFF.

The chain employs TRBV5-4 and TRBJ2-5; 8 bases line up with TRBD2. Looked up from germline, CDR1 is SGHNT and CDR2 is YYREEE (reference sequence). The ends lost 4 bases at V and 5 bases at J; junction bases unmatched: 7. The CDR3 is 14 amino acids. The CDR3 DNA follows: TGTGCCAGCAGCCCTCGGGAGGGCCTGGAGACCCAGTACTTC. It is translated as CASSPREGLETQYF.

This chain joins TRBV7-2 and TRBJ1-4; D might be TRBD1 (6 bases). Germline V gives CDR1 SGHTA, CDR2 FQGNSA. The V end lost 6 bases, the J end lost 2 bases, and 10 bases lay between the germline ends. CDR3 length equals 14 residues. The CDR3 sequence: CASSFTGTNEKLFF. The CDR3 nucleotides read TGTGCCAGCAGTTTTACAGGGACTAATGAAAAACTGTTTTTT.

The sample holds a few counts of this clone. The CDR3 spells CASSLAGTARNGYF. The DNA for the CDR3 is TGTGCCAGCAGCTTAGCAGGGACCGCCCGCAATGGGTACTTC. The rearrangement links TRBV7-2 to TRBJ2-7; D is possibly TRBD1 or TRBD2 (5 bases each). CDR3 size: 14 residues. The V end was cut by 0 bases, the J end by 12 bases, with 18 bases between. Germline V CDR1 and CDR2: SGHTA, FQGNSA.

In this sample, this clone turned up a few times. The V call is TRBV7-8, the J call TRBJ2-7; TRBD1 aligns across 7 bases. This CDR3 contains 14 residues. CDR1 and CDR2 from the germline V gene are SGHVS and FQNEAQ. Trimming took 5 bases from V and 0 from J; bases not matched to a gene: 4. The CDR3 nucleotides read TGTGCCAGCAGCCCCCGACAGGGCTCCTACGAGCAGTACTTC. Translation: CASSPRQGSYEQYF.

This clone was picked up a small number of times. An end of the junction differs from the germline gene, which may be a read error. The chain recombines TRBV7-7 with TRBJ2-2; a possible D gene is TRBD1 (6 bases). In germline, CDR1 is SSHAT, CDR2 FNYEAQ (reference sequence). This CDR3 has 15 amino acids. Here the CDR3 DNA reads TGTGCTAGCAGTCCGAACAGGGCCAACACCGGGGAGCTGTTTTTT. Its protein is CASSPNRANTGELFF.

The chain combines TRBV7-2 with TRBJ1-1; D unclear. The CDR3 is 13 amino acids. CDR1 is SGHTA, CDR2 FQGNSA, per germline. Deletions cut 3 bases from V and 0 bases from J, with 5 bases between. The CDR3 sequence is CASSFSLNTEAFF. The CDR3 region has the DNA TGTGCCAGCAGCTTTTCACTGAACACTGAAGCTTTCTTT.

This clone was seen more than once but under ten times. The chain links TRBV11-2 to TRBJ1-1, with D unclear. V was cut by 4 bases and J by 7 bases, with 13 bases left in between. The germline CDR1 and CDR2 sequences are SGHAT and FQNNGV. This CDR3 spans 13 amino acids. CDR3 nucleotide sequence: TGTGCCAGCAGCTCCAGAGAAGTTTTTGAAGCTTTCTTT. It encodes CASSSREVFEAFF.

This clone was seen ten or more times. This chain uses TRBV29-1 with TRBJ1-1; D is unclear. Germline loops: CDR1 SQVTM, CDR2 ANQGSEA. CDR3 length: 11 residues. CDR3 loop: CTGVWNTEAFF. The CDR3, as DNA: TGCACCGGGGTTTGGAACACTGAAGCTTTCTTT.

This clone occurred a few times. The chain couples TRBV30 to TRBJ2-5; perhaps TRBD1 as D (5 bases). The CDR3 extends over 14 amino acids. Germline values: CDR1 GTSNPN, CDR2 SVGIG (reference sequence). V was clipped by 3 bases and J by 1 base, with 12 bases between them. CDR3: CAWRQVLSQETQYF. In DNA form, the CDR3 reads TGTGCCTGGAGACAGGTCTTAAGCCAAGAGACCCAGTACTTC.

The chain carries TRBV9 and TRBJ1-3, with D perhaps TRBD1 (6 bases). Per germline, CDR1 SGDLS and CDR2 YYNGEE. CDR3 length: 17 residues. V lost 4 bases, J lost 0 bases, and 17 bases lay in between. CDR3 sequence: CASSQGTPHSSGNTIYF. The CDR3 nucleotides are TGTGCCAGCAGCCAAGGGACACCTCACTCCTCTGGAAACACCATATATTTT.

This clone appeared a few times. The CDR3 DNA is TGCGCCAGCAGCCGAGAGGACGGCGGCGATGAGCAGTTCTTC. Its translation is CASSREDGGDEQFF. This chain links TRBV4-1 with TRBJ2-1; unclear D gene. CDR1 is MGHRA, CDR2 YSYEKL, per germline. The CDR3 sequence is 14 residues long. V was cut by 4 bases and J by 8 bases, with 15 bases left in between.

This clone showed up just a few times. The chain recombines TRBV19 with TRBJ1-5, with 8 nucleotides matching TRBD1. This CDR3 comprises 16 residues. V gave up 8 bases and J gave up 5 bases; unmatched junction bases: 14. The germline gives CDR1 LNHDA, CDR2 SQIVND (reference sequence). Here the CDR3 DNA reads TGTGCCAGTGCCGGACAGGGACAACGGGGGGATCAGCCCCAGCATTTT. Protein sequence: CASAGQGQRGDQPQHF.

There are a few counts of this clone. This sequence joins TRBV7-9 and TRBJ2-7; D gene uncertain. In germline, CDR1 is SEHNR, CDR2 FQNEAQ (reference sequence). Trimming shortened V by 1 base and J by 5 bases, and 12 bases separated the two germline ends. This CDR3 region has 14 residues. In DNA, the CDR3 is TGTGCCAGCAGCTTAGACCCGACCTGGGACGAGCAGTACTTC. Translating gives CASSLDPTWDEQYF. The whole variable domain, filled in from reference TRBV7-9 and TRBJ2-7, reads DTGVSQNPRHKITKRGQNVTFRCDPISEHNRLYWYRQTLGQGPEFLTYFQNEAQLEKSRLLSDRFSAERPKGSFSTLEIQRTEQGDSAMYLCASSLDPTWDEQYFGPGTRLTVT.

This clone came up a few times. This sequence joins TRBV7-9 and TRBJ2-3, with TRBD2 matching over 7 bases. Germline V gene data show CDR1 as SEHNR and CDR2 as FQNEAQ (reference sequence). The CDR3 contains 16 residues. J was trimmed by 0 bases and V by 2 bases; bases with no gene match: 5. The CDR3 nucleotides are TGTGCCAGCAGCTTAACGAGCGGGGAGAGCACAGATACGCAGTATTTT. It is translated as CASSLTSGESTDTQYF. Complete variable domain (other parts from reference TRBV7-9 and TRBJ2-3): DTGVSQNPRHKITKRGQNVTFRCDPISEHNRLYWYRQTLGQGPEFLTYFQNEAQLEKSRLLSDRFSAERPKGSFSTLEIQRTEQGDSAMYLCASSLTSGESTDTQYFGPGTRLTVL.

The CDR3 region has the DNA TGTGCCAGCTATCAGGGGGCCGGGGAGCTGTTTTTT. This encodes CASYQGAGELFF. The genes are TRBV19 and TRBJ2-2, with 7 positions matching TRBD1. Germline V gene lookup returns CDR1 LNHDA and CDR2 SQIVND (reference sequence). The V and J ends lost 9 bases and 6 bases, in that order; junction bases with no gene match: 4. The CDR3 has 12 residues.

The chain employs TRBV6-6 and TRBJ1-5; D possibly corresponds to TRBD1 (5 bases). Trimming took 9 bases from V and 5 from J, leaving 11 bases between them. The CDR3 is 12 residues long. CDR1 and CDR2 (germline): MNHNY, SVGAGI (reference sequence). DNA for the CDR3: TGTGCCAGTGGGGCTTCTCATCAGCCCCAGCATTTT. This sequence encodes CASGASHQPQHF.

Regarding this clone: This specimen includes other DNA sequences encoding the same CDR3. The genes are TRBV7-2 and TRBJ2-3; D gene unclear. Trimming removed 2 bases from V and 1 base from J, with 10 bases in between. CDR1 is SGHTA and CDR2 is FQGNSA in the germline V gene. CDR3 length: 15 amino acids. The CDR3 sequence: CASSLLGSGTDTQYF. CDR3 nucleotides: TGTGCCAGCAGCTTATTGGGGTCCGGCACAGATACGCAGTATTTT.

This clone was observed a few times. The chain links TRBV5-1 to TRBJ2-2; D call uncertain. V lost 0 bases, J lost 7 bases, and 1 base lay in between. The CDR3 contains 11 residues. CDR1 is SGHRS and CDR2 is YFSETQ in the germline V gene. The CDR3 DNA sequence: TGCGCCAGCAGCTTGGACGGGGAGCTGTTTTTT. This translates into CASSLDGELFF. Looking up the rest from reference TRBV5-1 and TRBJ2-2 gives the full variable domain: KAGVTQTPRYLIKTRGQQVTLSCSPISGHRSVSWYQQTPGQGLQFLFEYFSETQRNKGNFPGRFSGRQFSNSRSEMNVSTLELGDSALYLCASSLDGELFFGEGSRLTVL.